This T cell receptor beta chain derives from a study of vaccination effects on CD4 cells after COVID-19. After expansion with viral peptide pools in the ViraFEST assay, antigen-specific CD4+ T cells were sequenced. Scientists isolated CD4+ T cells after an approximately 9-day culture period ended. Every participant took two doses of the BNT162b2 or mRNA-1273 vaccine. They grew around 2.2 million PBMC in each well, adding approximately 10 IU/ml IL-2 and around 9.6 ug/ml peptides. This clone was detected a few times. The target antigen is unknown. V was clipped by 1 base and J by 5 bases; unmatched bases: 4. CDR1 and CDR2 (germline): KGHSH, LQKENI. The CDR3 is 15 residues long. Clones were read by immunoSEQ multiplex PCR, and TCRdb kept only the in-frame ones, dropping some. The table lists tens of thousands of clones, 74% of them singletons.

The chain recombines TRBV18 with TRBJ1-1; 10 nucleotides match TRBD1. This sequence originates from a human donor who received a COVID-19 vaccine. The sequences come from CD4+ T cells from PBMCs cultured with HCoV-229E spike peptides, collected after COVID-19 vaccination. Here the CDR3 reads CASSPLGQGITEAFF. As DNA, the CDR3 is TGTGCCAGCTCACCACTGGGACAGGGGATAACTGAAGCTTTCTTT.